The TCR beta chain under discussion was sequenced for a study of CD8 T cells in Susac syndrome. CDR1 is SQVTM, CDR2 ANQGSEA, per germline. V gave up 6 bases and J gave up 7 bases; unmatched junction bases: 4. This CDR3 is 12 amino acids long. When the RNA was reverse transcribed, random hexamers were used with an input of 0.5 to 1 ug. Each CDR3 protein gets one entry after TCRdb re-called the immunoSEQ multiplex PCR reads with MiXCR. The data hold about 240,000 distinct CDR3 sequences, with 90% to 96% observed a single time. In this sample, this clonotype turned up once. The source is a human donor with Susac syndrome. Material: CD4+ T cells from PBMCs. This chain joins TRBV29-1 and TRBJ1-4; 8 bases are shared with TRBD1. CDR3 bases: TGCAGCGTGGGACAGGTCACTGAAAAACTGTTTTTT. Translation: CSVGQVTEKLFF.